These 32 T cell receptor beta chains originate from one sample sequenced in a study of OX40 agonist ivuxolimab in advanced cancers. Profiled with immunoSEQ multiplex PCR; TCRdb holds only in-frame clones, not every one. The top ten clones hold about 3.8% of a sample with about 66,000 clones, around 87% of them seen once. The specimen was CD4+ or CD8+ T cells sorted from blood, collected in a trial of the OX40 agonist ivuxolimab. These receptors all come from an adult with an advanced solid tumor such as melanoma, head and neck, liver or kidney cancer.

This sequence joins TRBV4-3 and TRBJ1-1, with D tentatively TRBD1 (5 bases). Germline CDR1 is LGHNA and CDR2 is YSLEER. This CDR3 is built from 15 residues. V was trimmed by 2 bases and J by 2 bases, leaving 12 bases between them. CDR3 amino acids: CASSQSLGVNTEAFF. CDR3 DNA: TGCGCCAGCAGCCAATCTCTGGGGGTCAACACTGAAGCTTTCTTT.

This clone was seen a few times. V is TRBV7-2 and J is TRBJ1-1; 7 nucleotides line up with TRBD1. CDR1 is SGHTA and CDR2 is FQGNSA in the germline V gene. V gave up 1 base and J gave up 3 bases; unmatched junction bases: 2. This CDR3 is 14 amino acids long. CDR3 sequence: CASSLDRGDTEAFF. CDR3 DNA sequence: TGTGCCAGCAGCTTAGACAGGGGTGACACTGAAGCTTTCTTT. Based on the CDR3 plus reference TRBV7-2 and TRBJ1-1, the full variable domain is GAGVSQSPSNKVTEKGKDVELRCDPISGHTALYWYRQSLGQGLEFLIYFQGNSAPDKSGLPSDRFSAERTGGSVSTLTIQRTQQEDSAVYLCASSLDRGDTEAFFGQGTRLTVV.

The chain recombines TRBV29-1 with TRBJ1-2, with no clear D. V lost 4 bases and J 6 bases, leaving 12 bases between the germline ends. This CDR3 region has 12 residues. Germline assignment: CDR1 SQVTM and CDR2 ANQGSEA. The CDR3: CSVGTYADGYTF. As DNA, the CDR3 is TGCAGCGTTGGGACCTACGCAGATGGCTACACCTTC.

The chain is built from TRBV6-5 and TRBJ1-1; D gene uncertain. CDR3 length equals 13 residues. Per germline, CDR1 MNHEY and CDR2 SVGAGI. V shed 6 bases and J shed 3 bases, with 11 bases lying between them. DNA of the CDR3: TGTGCCAGCAGGAGGCTTACCCACACTGAAGCTTTCTTT. Residues: CASRRLTHTEAFF.

V is TRBV5-1 and J is TRBJ2-1, with D unclear. The CDR3 spans 13 residues. Germline CDR1 reads SGHRS; CDR2 reads YFSETQ. V gave up 3 bases and J gave up 8 bases, with 12 bases separating them. This chain's CDR3 is CASSSPEGYEQFF. CDR3 nucleotide sequence: TGCGCCAGCAGCTCTCCCGAAGGTTATGAGCAGTTCTTC.

The gene calls are TRBV6-5 and TRBJ2-7; 8 nucleotides align to TRBD1. V dropped 7 bases and J dropped 2; count of bases not matched to a gene: 10. Per germline, CDR1 MNHEY and CDR2 SVGAGI. The CDR3 has 15 residues. CDR3 loop: CASTIRQGSPYEQYF. CDR3 DNA sequence: TGTGCCAGCACCATAAGACAGGGGTCGCCCTACGAGCAGTACTTC.

The chain carries TRBV5-4 and TRBJ1-2; D is possibly TRBD1 (5 bases). Trimming pared 3 bases from V and 5 bases from J, leaving 17 bases between. CDR1 and CDR2 (germline): SGHNT, YYREEE (reference sequence). The length of the CDR3 is 15 residues. CDR3 residues: CASSWGRDRDYGYTF. The CDR3 DNA reads TGTGCCAGCAGCTGGGGACGGGACCGGGATTATGGCTACACCTTC.

This clone was seen just once. CDR3 sequence (DNA): TGTGCCAGCAGCTTAGAACGGGGCTTCCCTAAGACCCAGTACTTC. Its protein is CASSLERGFPKTQYF. V is TRBV7-9 and J is TRBJ2-5, with D possibly called TRBD1 or TRBD2 (5 bases each). Between the trimmed V and J ends, which lost 1 base and 6 bases, there was a span of 15 bases. The CDR3 extends over 15 amino acids. Germline V gives CDR1 SEHNR, CDR2 FQNEAQ (reference sequence).

The chain couples TRBV18 to TRBJ1-1; no definite D call. The CDR3 has 15 residues. Per germline, CDR1 KGHSH and CDR2 LQKENI. Trimming pared 4 bases from V and 5 bases from J, leaving 17 bases between. DNA of the CDR3: TGTGCCAGCTCACTGGCTATGGGTCTTGAAACTGAAGCTTTCTTT. As protein: CASSLAMGLETEAFF.

The CDR3 DNA reads as TGTGCCACCACTGGGGGTGATGAAAAACTGTTTTTT. Encoded protein: CATTGGDEKLFF. This chain links TRBV15 with TRBJ1-4; maybe TRBD1 (5 bases). The CDR3 extends over 12 amino acids. Germline values: CDR1 LNHNV, CDR2 YYDKDF (reference sequence). V lost 7 bases to trimming and J lost 6 bases, with 9 bases between them.

This chain connects TRBV12-5 to TRBJ2-2; D call uncertain. The V gene's germline CDR1 is LGHNT and CDR2 FRNRAP. This CDR3 has 14 amino acids. The germline V and J ends were trimmed by 2 bases and 5 bases, with 9 bases remaining between them. CDR3 loop: CASGLFGATGELFF. DNA of the CDR3: TGTGCTAGTGGTTTGTTCGGAGCTACCGGGGAGCTGTTTTTT.

The V gene is TRBV6-5, the J gene TRBJ2-5; D perhaps matches TRBD2 (6 bases). The CDR3 is 15 amino acids. Trimming shortened V by 6 bases and J by 4 bases, and 18 bases separated the two germline ends. Germline V gene data show CDR1 as MNHEY and CDR2 as SVGAGI. DNA for the CDR3: TGTGCCAGCAGACAAAGCGGGCCGGCGGGAGAGACCCAGTACTTC. This encodes CASRQSGPAGETQYF.

The gene calls are TRBV7-9 and TRBJ1-1; D uncertain. This CDR3 comprises 14 residues. V shed 5 bases and J shed 4 bases, with 14 bases lying between them. CDR1 and CDR2 (germline): SEHNR, FQNEAQ (reference sequence). Here the CDR3 reads CASSQTVGSTEAFF. The CDR3 DNA reads TGTGCCAGCAGCCAAACGGTAGGTTCCACTGAAGCTTTCTTT. Full variable domain (rest looked up from reference TRBV7-9 and TRBJ1-1): DTGVSQNPRHKITKRGQNVTFRCDPISEHNRLYWYRQTLGQGPEFLTYFQNEAQLEKSRLLSDRFSAERPKGSFSTLEIQRTEQGDSAMYLCASSQTVGSTEAFFGQGTRLTVV.

The genes are TRBV7-9 and TRBJ2-7, with D perhaps TRBD2 (7 bases). Between the trimmed V and J ends, which lost 5 bases and 4 bases, there was a span of 15 bases. Germline V gene lookup returns CDR1 SEHNR and CDR2 FQNEAQ (reference sequence). The CDR3 totals 14 residues. CDR3 DNA sequence: TGTGCCAGCAGCCTGTTTCGGGGGGCTTACGAGCAGTACTTC. Protein sequence: CASSLFRGAYEQYF.

The chain is built from TRBV19 and TRBJ1-1, with D unresolved. Trimming removed 6 bases from V and 1 base from J, with 12 bases in between. The CDR3 totals 14 residues. Germline-derived CDR1 and CDR2 are LNHDA and SQIVND (reference sequence). The CDR3 coding sequence is TGTGCCAGTAGACCTGACGGATGGAACACTGAAGCTTTCTTT. Amino acids: CASRPDGWNTEAFF.

The rearrangement uses TRBV11-3 and TRBJ2-7; D is perhaps TRBD1 or TRBD2 (5 bases each). CDR3 length equals 15 residues. V was trimmed by 4 bases and J by 7 bases, leaving 20 bases between them. Looked up from germline, CDR1 is SGHNT and CDR2 is YENEEA. The CDR3 loop is CASSYTGPPIGEQYF. The DNA of the CDR3 is TGTGCCAGCAGCTATACGGGACCCCCAATAGGAGAGCAGTACTTC. Filled out from reference TRBV11-3 and TRBJ2-7, the complete variable domain reads EAGVVQSPRYKIIEKKQPVAFWCNPISGHNTLYWYLQNLGQGPELLIRYENEEAVDDSQLPKDRFSAERLKGVDSTLKIQPAELGDSAVYLCASSYTGPPIGEQYFGPGTRLTVT.

This sequence joins TRBV6-1 and TRBJ1-2; D is possibly TRBD1 (5 bases). Looked up from germline, CDR1 is MNHNS and CDR2 is SASEGT. Trimming stripped 6 bases from V and 0 bases from J, with 11 bases between. CDR3 length: 14 amino acids. CDR3 coding DNA: TGTGCCAGCAGGGGGGAGGCCTCTAACTATGGCTACACCTTC. Its translation: CASRGEASNYGYTF.

V usage is TRBV5-4 and J usage is TRBJ1-2, with 8 bases identical to TRBD1. Germline trimming cut 3 bases from V and 5 bases from J; bases unmatched to any gene: 3. Germline CDR1 reads SGHNT; CDR2 reads YYREEE (reference sequence). The CDR3 spans 13 residues. The CDR3 nucleotides are TGTGCCAGCAGCTCGGACAGGGATTATGGCTACACCTTC. Protein sequence: CASSSDRDYGYTF.

The chain uses TRBV19 and TRBJ1-3, with unresolved D. The germline V gene encodes CDR1 LNHDA and CDR2 SQIVND (reference sequence). Trimming left V 7 bases short and J 0 bases short, with 10 bases between. This CDR3 spans 14 amino acids. CDR3 bases: TGTGCCAGTAAACGGGCCGCCTCTGGAAACACCATATATTTT. Its translation: CASKRAASGNTIYF.

The CDR3 DNA follows: TGTGCCAGCAGCTTATTGGGTCCCGGCACAGATACGCAGTATTTT. Protein: CASSLLGPGTDTQYF. The chain employs TRBV7-2 and TRBJ2-3; D is undetermined. Per the germline V gene, CDR1 is SGHTA and CDR2 is FQGNSA. V lost 2 bases and J 1 base, leaving 10 bases between the germline ends. The CDR3 spans 15 residues.

This chain connects TRBV7-3 to TRBJ2-5; 8 bases are a match to TRBD1. The V segment lost 4 bases and the J segment 4 bases; nucleotides outside the gene matches: 2. The CDR3 contains 13 residues. Germline loops: CDR1 SGHTA, CDR2 FQGTGA. The DNA of the CDR3 is TGTGCCAGCAGCTCCGGGACAGGAGAGACCCAGTACTTC. Its protein is CASSSGTGETQYF.

This chain connects TRBV19 to TRBJ1-1, with D maybe TRBD1 (5 bases). V lost 7 bases and J 3 bases, leaving 12 bases between the germline ends. The V gene's germline CDR1 is LNHDA and CDR2 SQIVND (reference sequence). This CDR3 has 13 residues. The CDR3 nucleotides read TGTGCCAGTACAGGGTGGCCGGACACTGAAGCTTTCTTT. Encoded protein: CASTGWPDTEAFF.

This clone was counted between two and nine times. The chain links TRBV5-4 to TRBJ2-5; 7 nucleotides line up with TRBD2. V was clipped by 0 bases and J by 2 bases; unmatched bases: 10. This CDR3 has 17 amino acids. CDR1 and CDR2 (germline): SGHNT, YYREEE (reference sequence). The CDR3 DNA sequence: TGTGCCAGCAGCTTGGCCGGGGGGTACGAGGCACAAGAGACCCAGTACTTC. This encodes CASSLAGGYEAQETQYF.

This clone was detected only a few times. The V gene is TRBV4-1, the J gene TRBJ1-1; D is unresolved. Germline V lookup: CDR1 MGHRA, CDR2 YSYEKL. Trimming stripped 4 bases from V and 5 bases from J, with 11 bases between. CDR3 length: 13 residues. CDR3 region: CASSLPGGTEAFF. CDR3 in DNA: TGCGCCAGCAGCCTTCCCGGTGGAACTGAAGCTTTCTTT.

The chain employs TRBV5-4 and TRBJ1-4; D is perhaps TRBD1 (5 bases). Germline CDR1 SGHNT, CDR2 YYREEE (reference sequence). Trimming removed 0 bases at V and 3 bases at J, with 9 bases between. CDR3 length equals 15 residues. The CDR3 DNA is TGTGCCAGCAGCTTGGAGGGAGGGGCTAATGAAAAACTGTTTTTT. Its protein product is CASSLEGGANEKLFF.

This CDR3 reads CASRPQGTGAGELFF. CDR3 DNA sequence: TGTGCCAGCAGGCCCCAAGGAACTGGGGCCGGGGAGCTGTTTTTT. The rearrangement joins TRBV2 to TRBJ2-2; D gene ambiguous. Deletions cut 6 bases from V and 6 bases from J, with 17 bases between. The CDR3 extends over 15 amino acids. Germline CDR1 SNHLY, CDR2 FYNNEI. Full variable domain (outside the CDR3, taken from reference TRBV2 and TRBJ2-2): EPEVTQTPSHQVTQMGQEVILRCVPISNHLYFYWYRQILGQKVEFLVSFYNNEISEKSEIFDDQFSVERPDGSNFTLKIRSTKLEDSAMYFCASRPQGTGAGELFFGEGSRLTVL.

The V gene is TRBV18, the J gene TRBJ2-7; tentative D call: TRBD1 (5 bases). There are 15 residues in the CDR3. The germline gives CDR1 KGHSH, CDR2 LQKENI. V was pared by 0 bases and J by 6 bases, with 15 bases between. CDR3 sequence (DNA): TGTGCCAGCTCACCACCTCCTGGCCAGGGTCTCGAGCAGTACTTC. Protein: CASSPPPGQGLEQYF.

J is TRBJ2-3 and V is TRBV6-5, with TRBD1 matching over 7 bases. The length of the CDR3 is 13 residues. Trimming took 6 bases from V and 6 from J; bases not matched to a gene: 6. The germline V gene encodes CDR1 MNHEY and CDR2 SVGAGI. DNA of the CDR3: TGTGCCAGCAGCTTACAGGGGACGGATACGCAGTATTTT. It codes for CASSLQGTDTQYF.

The chain uses TRBV5-1 and TRBJ1-1; D not certain. The V and J ends lost 6 bases and 1 base respectively, with 13 bases between them. Germline V gives CDR1 SGHRS, CDR2 YFSETQ. This CDR3 is 14 amino acids long. The CDR3 DNA follows: TGCGCCAGCAAAATTAGGGCGGCGAACACTGAAGCTTTCTTT. Translating gives CASKIRAANTEAFF.

J is TRBJ2-1 and V is TRBV4-2; tentative D call: TRBD2 (6 bases). V gave up 4 bases and J gave up 0 bases, with 13 bases separating them. Per germline, CDR1 LGHNA and CDR2 YNFKEQ. There are 16 residues in the CDR3. In DNA form, the CDR3 reads TGTGCCAGCAGCCTGGGGGTGGGGGGCTCCTACAATGAGCAGTTCTTC. This encodes CASSLGVGGSYNEQFF.

The chain has TRBV9 and TRBJ1-6; a possible D gene is TRBD1 (5 bases). Per germline, CDR1 SGDLS and CDR2 YYNGEE. This CDR3 is 17 amino acids long. Between the trimmed V and J ends, which lost 7 bases and 0 bases, there was a span of 17 bases. The CDR3 reads CASSPAGVGSYNSPLHF. CDR3 DNA: TGTGCCAGCTCCCCCGCGGGGGTCGGCTCCTATAATTCACCCCTCCACTTT.

The chain links TRBV2 to TRBJ1-6; no clear D gene. This CDR3 has 12 amino acids. V lost 3 bases and J lost 13, with 10 bases in between. Germline V gene data show CDR1 as SNHLY and CDR2 as FYNNEI. The CDR3 protein is CASSDIVVPLHF. The CDR3 DNA sequence: TGTGCCAGCAGTGACATAGTAGTCCCCCTCCACTTT.